This T cell receptor beta chain was recorded in a study of lymphopenia after photon versus proton radiotherapy. CDR1 is SEHNR, CDR2 FQNEAQ, per germline (reference sequence). The V end lost 5 bases, the J end lost 8 bases, and 9 bases lay between the germline ends. The CDR3 spans 12 residues. Produced via immunoSEQ multiplex PCR; TCRdb's table is partial and in-frame only. This table holds around 23,000 clones, roughly 91% found once. Study outcomes and limitations: Relative stability marked proton patients; photon patients lost diversity and naive cells. Only patients who died were analyzed for survival; proton advantage is unproven. Post-nadir TCR diversity decline inversely tracked overall survival among those who died. After the lymphocyte nadir, photon-treated repertoires showed oligoclonal expansion, especially of CD8+ Temra cells.

In the case of this clone: What it binds is unknown.

Material: peripheral blood, obtained from a patient treated with proton-based radiotherapy. The sequence was obtained from a woman aged 70 to 79 with pancreatic cancer. Some clones in this sample may be carry-over from other donors' samples. The genes are TRBV7-9 and TRBJ2-2; no clear D. In DNA, the CDR3 is TGTGCCAGCAGCCCCCTTGAGGGGGAGCTGTTTTTT. Amino acids: CASSPLEGELFF.